Listed here is a single T cell receptor (beta chain). Its antigen is not identified. The sample is drawn from a study of OX40 agonist ivuxolimab in advanced cancers. Study-wide findings and caveats: Antigens targeted by the expanded peripheral T cells were not determined. In the 0.1-3.0 mg/kg groups, partial responders showed among the lowest expansion. Dose levels from 0.1 to 3.0 mg/kg saw CD4+ and CD8+ blood T cells expand clonally by week 6.

The protocol was immunoSEQ multiplex PCR, while the TCRdb copy is restricted to in-frame clones and leaves out a portion. The sample has some 46,000 clones, more than 75% seen once; the top ten hold under 40%. Baseline, cycle 4 day 1, and cycle 7 day 1 were the blood sampling points. The clonotype originates from an adult with an advanced solid tumor such as melanoma, head and neck, liver or kidney cancer. This specimen consisted of CD4+ or CD8+ T cells sorted from blood, obtained in a trial of the OX40 agonist ivuxolimab.

DNA of the CDR3: TGTGCCAGCACCCCGCTGGGCAGTAACTATGGCTACACCTTC. Translated, it gives CASTPLGSNYGYTF. This chain links TRBV5-8 with TRBJ1-2; the D is unclear. V was pared by 6 bases and J by 1 base, with 13 bases between. The CDR3 is made up of 14 amino acids. The germline CDR1 and CDR2 sequences are SGHTS and YDEGEE.